The next 14 T cell receptor beta chains were all read from a single sample in a study of blood T cell repertoires in COVID-19. This table comes from immunoSEQ multiplex PCR, and its TCRdb copy is limited to in-frame clones, with some not included. Among 430,000 or so clones listed, approximately 90% were seen once. Sequenced sample: peripheral blood. The receptors shown here come from a man aged 18 to 35 with COVID-19, enrolled during active disease.

The chain is built from TRBV4-1 and TRBJ2-6, with 8 bases matching TRBD1. The length of the CDR3 is 17 residues. Trimming took 4 bases from V and 0 from J; bases not matched to a gene: 5. Per germline, CDR1 MGHRA and CDR2 YSYEKL. The CDR3 loop is CASSPGQGRSGANVLTF. The CDR3 nucleotides are TGCGCCAGCAGCCCCGGACAGGGACGCTCTGGGGCCAACGTCCTGACTTTC.

The gene calls are TRBV5-4 and TRBJ2-3, with 10 bases lining up with TRBD2. Germline V gene lookup returns CDR1 SGHNT and CDR2 YYREEE (reference sequence). The CDR3 contains 15 residues. V was pared by 7 bases and J by 5 bases, with 10 bases of the junction left unmatched. CDR3 region: CASARGLAIGDTQYF. DNA for the CDR3: TGTGCCAGCGCGCGGGGACTAGCGATTGGAGATACGCAGTATTTT.

This clone was counted between two and nine times. The chain carries TRBV5-5 and TRBJ2-2, with 8 bases that match TRBD2. CDR1 SGHKS and CDR2 YYEKEE come from the germline V gene (reference sequence). CDR3 length: 15 residues. Unmatched junction bases numbered 4, after V lost 5 bases and J lost 1 base. The CDR3 sequence: CASSLTSENTGELFF. The DNA for the CDR3 is TGTGCCAGCAGTCTGACTAGCGAGAACACCGGGGAGCTGTTTTTT.

The table lists this clone with a count of one. The chain couples TRBV4-1 to TRBJ2-7; no reliable D call. With 0 bases removed from V and 7 bases from J, the gap between germline ends came to 13 bases. This CDR3 has 14 residues. Looked up from germline, CDR1 is MGHRA and CDR2 is YSYEKL. Written as DNA, the CDR3 is TGCGCCAGCAGCCAAGATCGAACAGCTGGGGAGCAGTACTTC. Residues: CASSQDRTAGEQYF.

The V and J genes are TRBV19 and TRBJ2-3; D may be TRBD1 (5 bases). The germline V gene has CDR1 LNHDA and CDR2 SQIVND (reference sequence). The germline V and J ends were trimmed by 4 bases and 0 bases, with 11 bases remaining between them. CDR3 size: 15 residues. Here the CDR3 DNA reads TGTGCCAGTAGTAGTCCCAGGGCAAGCACAGATACGCAGTATTTT. It translates to CASSSPRASTDTQYF. The full variable domain, its missing parts supplied by reference TRBV19 and TRBJ2-3, is DGGITQSPKYLFRKEGQNVTLSCEQNLNHDAMYWYRQDPGQGLRLIYYSQIVNDFQKGDIAEGYSVSREKKESFPLTVTSAQKNPTAFYLCASSSPRASTDTQYFGPGTRLTVL.

The chain has TRBV10-2 and TRBJ2-1; the match to TRBD2 covers 8 bases. Germline-derived CDR1 and CDR2 are WSHSY and SAAADI. The V gene end was trimmed by 4 bases and the J gene end by 0 bases; junction bases not matched to a gene: 2. The CDR3 totals 15 residues. The CDR3 reads CASSVSGSSYNEQFF. CDR3 bases: TGCGCCAGCAGTGTCAGCGGGAGCTCCTACAATGAGCAGTTCTTC.

The V call is TRBV24-1, the J call TRBJ2-2, with TRBD1 identical over 10 bases. Looked up from germline, CDR1 is KGHDR and CDR2 is SFDVKD. Trimming at V came to 4 bases and at J to 7 bases, leaving 5 bases not matched to a gene. The CDR3 is made up of 15 amino acids. The CDR3 DNA is TGTGCCACCAGTGAGGGACAGGGGCCGGACGGGGAGCTGTTTTTT. Translating gives CATSEGQGPDGELFF.

The gene calls are TRBV11-2 and TRBJ2-7, with D perhaps TRBD2 (5 bases). Trimming removed 3 bases at V and 3 bases at J, with 9 bases between. The CDR3 length is 13 residues. The V gene's germline CDR1 is SGHAT and CDR2 FQNNGV. The CDR3 region has the DNA TGTGCCAGCAGCTTGCGGGCTAGCTACGAGCAGTACTTC. It encodes CASSLRASYEQYF.

The rearrangement links TRBV6-5 to TRBJ1-1, with 8 bases fitting TRBD1. V lost 2 bases and J lost 4; bases outside the gene matches: 3. Looked up from germline, CDR1 is MNHEY and CDR2 is SVGAGI. The CDR3 has 14 amino acids. The CDR3 here is CASSYDRGGTEAFF. For the CDR3, the DNA is TGTGCCAGCAGTTACGACAGGGGAGGCACTGAAGCTTTCTTT.

The chain links TRBV3-1 (or the pseudogene TRBV3-2) to TRBJ2-7; 10 bases line up with TRBD2. The germline CDR1 and CDR2 sequences are LGHDT and YNNKEL (reference sequence). The trim removed 2 bases at V and 2 bases at J, leaving 3 bases unmatched. CDR3 size: 15 residues. DNA of the CDR3: TGTGCCAGCAGCCAATTAAGCGGGGGGGCCTACGAGCAGTACTTC. Amino acid sequence: CASSQLSGGAYEQYF.

The chain is built from TRBV2 and TRBJ2-2; tentative D call: TRBD2 (5 bases). The CDR3 contains 15 residues. The germline gives CDR1 SNHLY, CDR2 FYNNEI. V lost 6 bases, J lost 0 bases, and 11 bases lay in between. The CDR3 here is CASRNPGTNTGELFF. CDR3 coding DNA: TGTGCCAGCAGGAACCCCGGGACGAACACCGGGGAGCTGTTTTTT. The full variable domain, in which reference TRBV2 and TRBJ2-2 provide the parts outside the CDR3, is EPEVTQTPSHQVTQMGQEVILRCVPISNHLYFYWYRQILGQKVEFLVSFYNNEISEKSEIFDDQFSVERPDGSNFTLKIRSTKLEDSAMYFCASRNPGTNTGELFFGEGSRLTVL.

This sequence joins TRBV5-6 and TRBJ1-2; D remains unclear. The CDR3 contains 11 residues. The V gene lost 6 bases and the J gene lost 8 bases, with 11 bases spanning the gap. Per the germline V gene, CDR1 is SGHDT and CDR2 is YYEEEE. CDR3 protein: CASTRRGGYTF. The CDR3 DNA reads TGTGCCAGCACCCGTCGGGGAGGCTACACCTTC.

This chain uses TRBV7-8 with TRBJ2-1; 12 bases agree with TRBD2. With V trimmed by 1 base and J by 4 bases, 5 bases remained unmatched. Germline lookup yields CDR1 SGHVS and CDR2 FQNEAQ. CDR3 length equals 17 residues. CDR3 sequence: CASSLGLAGVVYNEQFF. As DNA, the CDR3 is TGTGCCAGCAGCTTAGGACTAGCGGGAGTGGTATACAATGAGCAGTTCTTC.

V is TRBV5-1 and J is TRBJ1-1, with 7 positions matching TRBD1. CDR1 SGHRS and CDR2 YFSETQ come from the germline V gene. The CDR3 has 13 amino acids. The V gene end was trimmed by 0 bases and the J gene end by 8 bases; junction bases not matched to a gene: 4. The CDR3 sequence: CASSLGQGREAFF. In nucleotides, the CDR3 is TGCGCCAGCAGCTTGGGACAGGGAAGAGAAGCTTTCTTT.